These 8 T cell receptor beta chains were all obtained from the same sample, sequenced in a study of early T cells in non-severe SARS-CoV-2 infection. TCRdb reprocessed the 5' RACE reads with MiXCR, giving one entry per CDR3 protein. The sample lists 45,000 to 65,000 distinct CDR3 sequences, about 9.1% seen once, with under 5.5% in the top ten. Sequenced: whole blood. The receptors originated from an adult who was a healthcare worker with PCR-confirmed SARS-CoV-2 infection or an uninfected control (not recorded which).

Only a few counts were recorded for this clonotype. The chain links TRBV7-3 to TRBJ2-3; 12 bases map to TRBD2. This CDR3 region has 16 residues. The germline gives CDR1 SGHTA, CDR2 FQGTGA. V lost 5 bases, J lost 1 base, and 4 bases stayed unmatched. The CDR3 DNA follows: TGTGCCAGCAGCCCACTAGCGGGAGGTGGCACAGATACGCAGTATTTT. It codes for CASSPLAGGGTDTQYF.

This clonotype was seen more than once but under ten times. J is TRBJ1-2 and V is TRBV29-1, with D unresolved. The ends were cut back, 0 bases at V and 5 bases at J, with 7 bases in the middle. Per the germline V gene, CDR1 is SQVTM and CDR2 is ANQGSEA. The CDR3 extends over 12 amino acids. This chain's CDR3 is CSVEEAGYGYTF. The DNA for the CDR3 is TGCAGCGTTGAAGAGGCGGGGTATGGCTACACCTTC.

This sequence joins TRBV2 and TRBJ2-2; D is ambiguous. V lost 1 base, J lost 9 bases, and 12 bases lay in between. CDR3 length: 14 amino acids. Germline V lookup: CDR1 SNHLY, CDR2 FYNNEI. CDR3 loop: CASSEERSRRELFF. CDR3 sequence (DNA): TGTGCCAGCAGTGAAGAACGGAGTCGCAGGGAGCTGTTTTTT.

The rearrangement uses TRBV18 and TRBJ2-5; the D gene is possibly TRBD2 (5 bases). Germline lookup yields CDR1 KGHSH and CDR2 LQKENI. The CDR3 length is 14 residues. V dropped 1 base and J dropped 5 bases, with 11 bases sitting between them. The CDR3 is CASSPRRDSETQYF. The CDR3 nucleotides read TGTGCCAGCTCACCACGTCGGGATTCGGAGACCCAGTACTTC.

This chain links TRBV7-9 with TRBJ2-7, with TRBD1 as a possible D gene (6 bases). The CDR3 spans 13 residues. Trimming shortened V by 5 bases and J by 1 base, and 9 bases separated the two germline ends. Germline CDR1 is SEHNR and CDR2 is FQNEAQ (reference sequence). CDR3 in amino acids: CASSTQGSYEQYF. The CDR3 region has the DNA TGTGCCAGCAGCACACAGGGTTCCTACGAGCAGTACTTC. Variable domain in full (rest from reference TRBV7-9 and TRBJ2-7): DTGVSQNPRHKITKRGQNVTFRCDPISEHNRLYWYRQTLGQGPEFLTYFQNEAQLEKSRLLSDRFSAERPKGSFSTLEIQRTEQGDSAMYLCASSTQGSYEQYFGPGTRLTVT.

This clonotype showed up many times. The rearrangement uses TRBV4-1 and TRBJ2-7; TRBD2 agrees at 7 bases. The CDR3 is 15 amino acids. CDR1 is MGHRA and CDR2 is YSYEKL in the germline V gene. V lost 3 bases to trimming and J lost 5 bases; unmatched junction nucleotides: 10. As DNA, the CDR3 is TGCGCCAGCAGCCAGACGGGGCTACTAGCGAACGAGCAGTACTTC. Its translation is CASSQTGLLANEQYF.

This clonotype has at least ten counts. The J gene is TRBJ2-3, the V gene TRBV20-1; TRBD2 might be the D (7 bases). The CDR3 spans 12 residues. V shed 6 bases and J shed 4 bases, with 11 bases lying between them. Germline CDR1 and CDR2: DFQATT and SNEGSKA (reference sequence). CDR3 in amino acids: CSAEGGADTQYF. The CDR3 DNA follows: TGCAGTGCCGAGGGGGGGGCAGATACGCAGTATTTT.

The chain combines TRBV30 with TRBJ2-6; no clear D gene. CDR1 and CDR2 (germline): GTSNPN, SVGIG (reference sequence). V gave up 0 bases and J gave up 1 base, with 1 base separating them. This CDR3 has 13 residues. CDR3 bases: TGTGCCTGGAGTGTTTCTGGGGCCAACGTCCTGACTTTC. Residues: CAWSVSGANVLTF.